This T cell receptor beta chain appears in the sequencing data of a study of cytomegalovirus exposure and HLA in healthy donors. The CDR3 contains 15 residues. CDR1 and CDR2 from the germline V gene are SSHAT and FNYEAQ (reference sequence). The study ran its PCR with 60 Vbeta and 13 Jbeta primers. The assay was immunoSEQ multiplex PCR, and TCRdb's table has in-frame clones only and misses some. The table lists a few hundred thousand clones, approximately 91% of them singletons. Notes on the study in general: In a later analysis, CMV-associated beta chains were mostly HLA-associated, it appeared. Some V segments (TRBV6-2 and TRBV6-3 among them) were excluded as indistinguishable.

This clone was detected once. As yet, its antigen is unknown. The junction departs from germline at one end; a sequencing error may be responsible. The clonotype comes from a girl aged 2 to 9 in good health and CMV-seronegative. The chain recombines TRBV7-7 with TRBJ2-1; 11 nucleotides line up with TRBD1. The sequencing sample was made of PBMCs. CDR3 nucleotide sequence: TGTGCTAGCAGCTTAATGGGACAGGGGGGCCATGAGCAGTTCTTC. The encoded protein is CASSLMGQGGHEQFF.